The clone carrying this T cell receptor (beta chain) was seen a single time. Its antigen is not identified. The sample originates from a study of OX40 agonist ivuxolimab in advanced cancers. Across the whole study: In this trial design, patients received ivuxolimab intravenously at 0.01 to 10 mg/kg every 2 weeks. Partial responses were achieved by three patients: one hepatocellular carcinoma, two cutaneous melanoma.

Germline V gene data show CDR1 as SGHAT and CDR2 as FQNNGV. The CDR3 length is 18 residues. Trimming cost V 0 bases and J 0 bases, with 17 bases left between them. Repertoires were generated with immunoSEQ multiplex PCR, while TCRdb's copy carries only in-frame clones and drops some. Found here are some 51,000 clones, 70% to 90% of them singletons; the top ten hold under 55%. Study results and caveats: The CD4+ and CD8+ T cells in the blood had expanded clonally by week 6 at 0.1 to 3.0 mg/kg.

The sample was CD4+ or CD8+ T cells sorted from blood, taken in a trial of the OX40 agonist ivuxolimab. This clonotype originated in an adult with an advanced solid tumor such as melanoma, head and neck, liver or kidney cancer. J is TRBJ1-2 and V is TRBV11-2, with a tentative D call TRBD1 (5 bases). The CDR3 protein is CASSLDAFGAAANYGYTF. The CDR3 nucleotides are TGTGCCAGCAGCTTAGATGCGTTCGGGGCCGCAGCTAACTATGGCTACACCTTC.